This passage covers 21 T cell receptor beta chains from one sample sequenced in a study of naive and memory T cell subsets. Two oligonucleotides, mixed equimolar, formed the beta constant-region primer covering TRBC1 and TRBC2. The ligated cDNA underwent four PCR rounds using SP2 and nested alpha and beta constant-region primers. TCRdb fed the UMI-ligation and nested PCR reads into MiXCR, producing one record per CDR3 protein. Here the sample spans around 140,000 distinct CDR3 sequences, under 25% being singletons. Regarding the study as a whole: A few larger clonotypes appeared in naive repertoires, especially CD8, possibly memory cells re-expressing CD45RA.

These receptors are not linked to any known antigen. The sequenced sample was naive CD8+ T cells from blood. These receptors all stem from a human donor in good health.

This clonotype was detected a few times. The gene calls are TRBV13 and TRBJ2-2; D is uncertain. Germline CDR1 PRHDT, CDR2 FYEKMQ (reference sequence). V gave up 7 bases and J gave up 5 bases, with 20 bases separating them. There are 16 residues in the CDR3. The CDR3 sequence: CASTFGRSRGTGELFF. CDR3 in DNA: TGTGCCAGCACCTTTGGTAGGAGTCGTGGGACCGGGGAGCTGTTTTTT.

The genes are TRBV9 and TRBJ2-1; 11 nucleotides match TRBD2. Germline assignment: CDR1 SGDLS and CDR2 YYNGEE. This CDR3 region has 18 residues. J lost 4 bases, V lost 0 bases, and 9 bases had no gene match. The CDR3 sequence: CASSVDLAGTSGYNEQFF. CDR3 sequence (DNA): TGTGCCAGCAGCGTAGATCTGGCAGGGACTAGCGGATACAATGAGCAGTTCTTC.

The J gene is TRBJ2-1, the V gene TRBV29-1; 10 bases are a match to TRBD2. CDR3 size: 19 residues. V lost 1 base and J lost 0; bases outside the gene matches: 12. The V gene's germline CDR1 is SQVTM and CDR2 ANQGSEA. CDR3 DNA: TGCAGCGTTGAAGGGCTAGCGGGGGACCTTTTAAGCTCCTACAATGAGCAGTTCTTC. It yields the protein CSVEGLAGDLLSSYNEQFF.

This chain connects TRBV7-9 to TRBJ2-7, with 10 bases lining up with TRBD1. This CDR3 region has 14 residues. The germline V gene encodes CDR1 SEHNR and CDR2 FQNEAQ (reference sequence). V was clipped by 3 bases and J by 3 bases; unmatched bases: 2. DNA for the CDR3: TGTGCCAGCAGCTTCCGGGACAGGGGCTACGAGCAGTACTTC. Protein: CASSFRDRGYEQYF. The full variable domain, with the rest looked up from reference TRBV7-9 and TRBJ2-7, is DTGVSQNPRHKITKRGQNVTFRCDPISEHNRLYWYRQTLGQGPEFLTYFQNEAQLEKSRLLSDRFSAERPKGSFSTLEIQRTEQGDSAMYLCASSFRDRGYEQYFGPGTRLTVT.

The CDR3 nucleotides are TGCGCCAGCAGCTTGAGGCAGGGCTCACCCTACAATGAGCAGTTCTTC. Translated: CASSLRQGSPYNEQFF. The chain employs TRBV5-1 and TRBJ2-1, with D perhaps matching TRBD1 (5 bases). V gave up 1 base and J gave up 2 bases, with 13 bases separating them. Germline CDR1 is SGHRS and CDR2 is YFSETQ. The CDR3 spans 16 residues.

This sequence joins TRBV7-6 and TRBJ2-1; no definite D call. The V gene lost 5 bases and the J gene lost 4 bases, with 6 bases spanning the gap. CDR1 is SGHVS and CDR2 is FNYEAQ in the germline V gene. The CDR3 runs to 12 residues. The CDR3 DNA sequence: TGTGCCAGCAGCCGTATATACAATGAGCAGTTCTTC. Translated: CASSRIYNEQFF.

This clonotype was seen repeatedly, ten times or more. This chain links TRBV28 with TRBJ2-5; D not resolved. CDR1 is MDHEN and CDR2 is SYDVKM in the germline V gene. V gave up 3 bases and J gave up 2 bases, with 10 bases separating them. The CDR3 consists of 14 residues. Written as DNA, the CDR3 is TGTGCCAGCAGTTTGACCGGGTATCAAGAGACCCAGTACTTC. This gives the protein CASSLTGYQETQYF. Full variable domain (remainder filled in from reference TRBV28 and TRBJ2-5): DVKVTQSSRYLVKRTGEKVFLECVQDMDHENMFWYRQDPGLGLRLIYFSYDVKMKEKGDIPEGYSVSREKKERFSLILESASTNQTSMYLCASSLTGYQETQYFGPGTRLLVL.

This rearrangement joins TRBV28 to TRBJ2-7; D is unclear. Germline-derived CDR1 and CDR2 are MDHEN and SYDVKM. The CDR3 runs 15 residues. V was cut by 8 bases and J by 3 bases, with 20 bases left in between. The CDR3 reads CASASGQAKGYEQYF. The CDR3, as DNA: TGTGCCAGCGCATCCGGGCAGGCCAAGGGCTACGAGCAGTACTTC.

This clonotype was counted only a few times. This chain uses TRBV28 with TRBJ2-3; tentative D call: TRBD2 (5 bases). CDR3 length: 15 amino acids. Per germline, CDR1 MDHEN and CDR2 SYDVKM. V was trimmed by 2 bases and J by 2 bases, leaving 11 bases between them. The CDR3 protein is CASSLTGMNTDTQYF. Here the CDR3 DNA reads TGTGCCAGCAGTTTAACGGGAATGAACACAGATACGCAGTATTTT.

This clonotype was recorded a few times. The chain links TRBV12-3 or TRBV12-4 to TRBJ2-3, with D possibly TRBD1 on 5 matching bases. The CDR3 consists of 14 residues. V lost 2 bases to trimming and J lost 5 bases, with 11 bases between them. The CDR3 sequence is CASSLFTGQDTQYF. The CDR3 bases are TGTGCCAGCAGTTTATTCACAGGTCAAGATACGCAGTATTTT.

A few counts support this clonotype. This sequence joins TRBV7-9 and TRBJ1-5; TRBD1 might be the D (6 bases). This CDR3 is 14 amino acids long. The V end was cut by 5 bases, the J end by 6 bases, with 14 bases between. The V gene's germline CDR1 is SEHNR and CDR2 FQNEAQ (reference sequence). CDR3 in amino acids: CASSRPGVGQPQHF. The CDR3 bases are TGTGCCAGCAGCCGCCCAGGGGTAGGTCAGCCCCAGCATTTT. Full variable domain (rest looked up from reference TRBV7-9 and TRBJ1-5): DTGVSQNPRHKITKRGQNVTFRCDPISEHNRLYWYRQTLGQGPEFLTYFQNEAQLEKSRLLSDRFSAERPKGSFSTLEIQRTEQGDSAMYLCASSRPGVGQPQHFGDGTRLSIL.

The genes are TRBV6-2 or TRBV6-3 and TRBJ2-3; D ambiguous. Deletions cut 1 base from V and 4 bases from J, with 6 bases between. In germline, CDR1 is MNHEY, CDR2 SVGEGT. The CDR3 covers 13 residues. Here the CDR3 reads CASSYLPADTQYF. The CDR3 coding sequence is TGTGCCAGCAGTTACTTACCAGCAGATACGCAGTATTTT.

This clonotype was observed a few times. This sequence joins TRBV28 and TRBJ2-7; a weak D match, TRBD2 (5 bases). The CDR3 runs 15 residues. In germline, CDR1 is MDHEN, CDR2 SYDVKM. V was clipped by 3 bases and J by 2 bases, with 14 bases between them. CDR3 loop: CASSLVSGIPYEQYF. CDR3 in DNA: TGTGCCAGCAGTTTGGTCTCCGGGATCCCCTACGAGCAGTACTTC.

The rearrangement uses TRBV5-1 and TRBJ2-1; D not resolved. The V gene lost 0 bases and the J gene lost 7 bases, with 8 bases spanning the gap. This CDR3 is built from 13 residues. The V gene's germline CDR1 is SGHRS and CDR2 YFSETQ. DNA for the CDR3: TGCGCCAGCAGCTTGGACCCTGGGAATGAGCAGTTCTTC. Residues: CASSLDPGNEQFF. The variable domain in full, with the rest retrieved from reference TRBV5-1 and TRBJ2-1, is KAGVTQTPRYLIKTRGQQVTLSCSPISGHRSVSWYQQTPGQGLQFLFEYFSETQRNKGNFPGRFSGRQFSNSRSEMNVSTLELGDSALYLCASSLDPGNEQFFGPGTRLTVL.

This clonotype was seen only a few times. The rearrangement links TRBV2 to TRBJ2-7, with 10 bases fitting TRBD2. V lost 11 bases to trimming and J lost 2 bases; unmatched junction nucleotides: 15. This CDR3 is built from 16 residues. Germline lookup yields CDR1 SNHLY and CDR2 FYNNEI. The DNA for the CDR3 is TGTGCCGTGATGGGGGCTAGCGGGAGCGACGCCTACGAGCAGTACTTC. It yields the protein CAVMGASGSDAYEQYF.

The CDR3 DNA is TGTGCCACCAGCAGAGATTTGACAGGGGGAACCGGGGAGCTGTTTTTT. Translation gives CATSRDLTGGTGELFF. The chain links TRBV15 to TRBJ2-2; 9 bases agree with TRBD1. CDR3 length: 16 residues. Germline CDR1 is LNHNV and CDR2 is YYDKDF (reference sequence). The V gene end was trimmed by 0 bases and the J gene end by 5 bases; junction bases not matched to a gene: 4.

V gene TRBV12-3 or TRBV12-4 combines with J gene TRBJ1-2, with 7 bases lining up with TRBD1. The CDR3 runs 15 residues. V trimming: 4 bases; J trimming: 2 bases; junction bases outside the gene matches: 7. CDR3 protein: CASSSTGVVNYGYTF. CDR3 bases: TGTGCCAGCAGTTCCACAGGGGTGGTCAACTATGGCTACACCTTC.

In this sample, this clonotype turned up a few times. This chain links TRBV19 with TRBJ2-7, with D perhaps TRBD2 (6 bases). The CDR3 has 14 residues. Per germline, CDR1 LNHDA and CDR2 SQIVND (reference sequence). V lost 1 base, J lost 3 bases, and 10 bases lay in between. Here the CDR3 DNA reads TGTGCCAGTAGTATAGGAGGAGCGGGCTACGAGCAGTACTTC. Its translation: CASSIGGAGYEQYF.

This rearrangement joins TRBV19 to TRBJ1-1, with D possibly matching TRBD1 (6 bases). The CDR3 spans 14 residues. Germline CDR1 is LNHDA and CDR2 is SQIVND (reference sequence). V was cut by 4 bases and J by 5 bases, with 14 bases left in between. The CDR3 reads CASSTAGGWTEAFF. CDR3 DNA sequence: TGTGCCAGTAGTACCGCGGGGGGCTGGACTGAAGCTTTCTTT.

V usage is TRBV28 and J usage is TRBJ2-7, with TRBD1 identical over 8 bases. The CDR3 spans 15 residues. Germline assignment: CDR1 MDHEN and CDR2 SYDVKM. The ends lost 2 bases at V and 5 bases at J; junction bases unmatched: 8. CDR3 sequence: CASSLPDRVGHEQYF. CDR3 nucleotide sequence: TGTGCCAGCAGTTTACCGGACAGGGTGGGACACGAGCAGTACTTC.

The sample holds a few counts of this clonotype. The rearrangement links TRBV5-1 to TRBJ2-5, with 8 bases matching TRBD1. V lost 4 bases and J lost 2; bases outside the gene matches: 7. The CDR3 is 15 residues long. Germline V CDR1 and CDR2: SGHRS, YFSETQ. CDR3 region: CASSHRTGTQETQYF. The CDR3 nucleotides are TGCGCCAGCAGCCACCGGACAGGGACTCAAGAGACCCAGTACTTC.